This T cell receptor (beta chain) was identified in a study of blood T cell repertoires in COVID-19 (dated by TCRdb to about 2020). Study-wide context: Samples from collaborators originated in the United States, Italy and Spain and spanned both the acute and convalescent phases of COVID-19. The material from the prospective study consisted of cDNA or gDNA derived from T cells, B-cell-depleted T cells, or PBMCs. The dataset comprised deeply sampled blood TCRbeta repertoires from subjects exposed to, actively infected with, or recovered from COVID-19. The repertoires were released in a freely available public database intended as a resource for research on the immune response to SARS-CoV-2. Samples were obtained from the ongoing ImmuneRACE study (first 160 participants) and from over a thousand subjects provided by 6 global collaborators. A de-identified subject ID, COVID-19 status, age in years and sex were almost always included in the sample metadata. Where available, HLA class I and class II types were obtained from metadata supplied by the sample provider rather than from assay-based typing.

Remarks on this clone: What antigen it recognizes has not been identified. Base qualities are missing; no much larger clone stands one base away.

What the research found in general, with its limitations: The quantity of clinical and demographic metadata differed by source and by participant and was supplied without curation.

TCRbeta CDR3 regions were amplified from genomic DNA by means of the immunoSEQ Assay, a bias-controlled multiplex PCR. The paper's data handling went like this. Within the assay, amplification of reference gene primers was used to estimate how many nucleated cells each sample contained. To quantify the absolute abundance of each unique TCRbeta CDR3 rearrangement, sequence reads were collapsed and filtered. For each sample, productive Simpson clonality was calculated as the square root of Simpson's diversity index over productive rearrangements. TCRdb carries this immuneACCESS record with in-frame sequences only. Its versions omit some clonotypes, under half of them owing to an unresolved V gene in the studies checked, with the rest unexplained. That table gives V, J and clone size, and the DNA gave D and trimming. The sample table lists approximately 190,000 clones, about 80% of them with a count of one. Approximately 15% of the sample is held by the ten biggest clonotypes.

Whole blood was collected in K2EDTA tubes by collaborating institutions according to the institutions' own protocols. For TCRbeta analysis, collaborator samples were shipped as frozen whole blood, as isolated PBMCs, or as DNA extracted from either sample type. The TCR originated in a man aged 30 to 39 with active or convalescent COVID-19. Sequenced material: peripheral blood.

This receptor has the CDR3 CARSLARGNEQFF. In nucleotides, the sequence is TGTGCCAGAAGCTTGGCCAGGGGGAATGAGCAGTTCTTC. The rearranged segments are TRBV5-3 and TRBJ2-1, and 7 junctional nucleotides match TRBD1. TRBV5-3 is an ORF for which the function is uncertain. The CDR3, from cysteine to phenylalanine, totals 13 residues. Of the read, only the CDR3 DNA is kept; its 39 bases are in frame from base 1. The germline V and J ends show losses of 0 bases and 7 bases respectively, and no gene match explains 1 base of the junction.